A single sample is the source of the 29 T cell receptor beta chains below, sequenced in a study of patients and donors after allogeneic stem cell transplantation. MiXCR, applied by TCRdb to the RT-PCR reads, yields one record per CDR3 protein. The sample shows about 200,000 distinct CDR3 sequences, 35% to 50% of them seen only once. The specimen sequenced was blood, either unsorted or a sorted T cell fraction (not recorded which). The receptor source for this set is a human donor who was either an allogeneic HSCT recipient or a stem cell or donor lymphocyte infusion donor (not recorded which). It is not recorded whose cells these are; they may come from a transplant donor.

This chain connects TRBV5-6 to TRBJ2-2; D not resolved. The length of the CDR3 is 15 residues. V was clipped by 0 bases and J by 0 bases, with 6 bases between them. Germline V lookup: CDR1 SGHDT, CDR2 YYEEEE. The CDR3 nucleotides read TGTGCCAGCAGCTTGGGGGGATCGAACACCGGGGAGCTGTTTTTT. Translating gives CASSLGGSNTGELFF.

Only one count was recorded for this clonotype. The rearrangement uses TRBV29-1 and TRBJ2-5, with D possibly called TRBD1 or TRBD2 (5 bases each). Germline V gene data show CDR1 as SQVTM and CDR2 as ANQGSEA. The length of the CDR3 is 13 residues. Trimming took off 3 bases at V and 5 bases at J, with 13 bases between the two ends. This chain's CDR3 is CSVDGTLLETQYF. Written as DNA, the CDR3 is TGCAGCGTTGACGGGACCCTTCTGGAGACCCAGTACTTC.

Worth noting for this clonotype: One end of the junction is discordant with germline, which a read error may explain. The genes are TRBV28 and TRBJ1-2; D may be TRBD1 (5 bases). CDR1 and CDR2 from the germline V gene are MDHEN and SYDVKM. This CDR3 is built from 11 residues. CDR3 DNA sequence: TGTGCAAGCAGGGAGGCCGGGGGCTACACCTTC. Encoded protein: CASREAGGYTF.

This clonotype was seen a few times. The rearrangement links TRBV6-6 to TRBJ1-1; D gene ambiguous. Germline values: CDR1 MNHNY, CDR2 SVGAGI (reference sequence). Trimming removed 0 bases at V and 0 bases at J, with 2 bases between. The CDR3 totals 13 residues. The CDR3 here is CASSYSLNTEAFF. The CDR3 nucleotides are TGTGCCAGCAGTTACTCGCTGAACACTGAAGCTTTCTTT.

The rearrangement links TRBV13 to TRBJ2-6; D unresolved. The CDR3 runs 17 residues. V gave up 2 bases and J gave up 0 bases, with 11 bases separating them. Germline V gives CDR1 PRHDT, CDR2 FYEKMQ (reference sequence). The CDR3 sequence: CASSLLPGVSGANVLTF. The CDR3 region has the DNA TGTGCCAGCAGCTTACTACCAGGAGTCTCTGGGGCCAACGTCCTGACTTTC.

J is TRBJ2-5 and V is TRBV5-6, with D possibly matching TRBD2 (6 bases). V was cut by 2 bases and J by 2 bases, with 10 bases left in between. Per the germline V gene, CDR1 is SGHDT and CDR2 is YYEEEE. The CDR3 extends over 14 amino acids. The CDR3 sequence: CASSFPGVQETQYF. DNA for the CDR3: TGTGCCAGCAGCTTTCCGGGAGTTCAAGAGACCCAGTACTTC.

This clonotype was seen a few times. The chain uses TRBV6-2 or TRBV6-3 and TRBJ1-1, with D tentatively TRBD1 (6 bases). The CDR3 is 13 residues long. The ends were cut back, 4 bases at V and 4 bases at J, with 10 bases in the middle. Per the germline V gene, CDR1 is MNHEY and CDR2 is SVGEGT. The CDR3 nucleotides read TGTGCCAGCAGTTGGGGGGCAGGCACTGAAGCTTTCTTT. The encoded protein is CASSWGAGTEAFF.

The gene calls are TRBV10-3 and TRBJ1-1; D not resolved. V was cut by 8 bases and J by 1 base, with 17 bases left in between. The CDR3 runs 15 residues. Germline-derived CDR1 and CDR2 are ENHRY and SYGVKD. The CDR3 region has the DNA TGTGCCATCCCACGGGAGGGTACACCGAACACTGAAGCTTTCTTT. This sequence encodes CAIPREGTPNTEAFF.

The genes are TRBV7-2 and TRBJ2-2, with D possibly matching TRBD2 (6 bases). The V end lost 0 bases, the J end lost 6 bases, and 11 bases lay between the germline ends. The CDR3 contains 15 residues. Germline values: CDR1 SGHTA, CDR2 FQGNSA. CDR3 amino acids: CASSLAARGAGELFF. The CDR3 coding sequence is TGTGCCAGCAGCTTAGCGGCGCGGGGAGCCGGGGAGCTGTTTTTT.

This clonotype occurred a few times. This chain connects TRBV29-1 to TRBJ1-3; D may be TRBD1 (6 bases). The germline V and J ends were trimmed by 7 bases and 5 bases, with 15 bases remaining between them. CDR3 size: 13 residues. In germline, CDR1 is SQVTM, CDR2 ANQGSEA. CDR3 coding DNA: TGCAGCGCCACCAGGGGAATCAGAAACACCATATATTTT. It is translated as CSATRGIRNTIYF.

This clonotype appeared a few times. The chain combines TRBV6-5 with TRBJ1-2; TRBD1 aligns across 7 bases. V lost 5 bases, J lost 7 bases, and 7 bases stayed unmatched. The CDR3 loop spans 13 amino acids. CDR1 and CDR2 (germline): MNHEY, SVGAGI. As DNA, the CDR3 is TGTGCCAGCAGTCTGGAGGGGGCGAGTGGCTACACCTTC. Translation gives CASSLEGASGYTF.

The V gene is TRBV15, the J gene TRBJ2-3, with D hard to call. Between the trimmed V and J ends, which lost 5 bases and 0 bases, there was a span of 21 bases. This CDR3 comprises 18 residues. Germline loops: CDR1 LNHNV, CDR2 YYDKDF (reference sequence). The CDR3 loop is CATSQTWRSPTSTDTQYF. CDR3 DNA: TGTGCCACCAGCCAAACTTGGAGATCGCCTACTAGCACAGATACGCAGTATTTT.

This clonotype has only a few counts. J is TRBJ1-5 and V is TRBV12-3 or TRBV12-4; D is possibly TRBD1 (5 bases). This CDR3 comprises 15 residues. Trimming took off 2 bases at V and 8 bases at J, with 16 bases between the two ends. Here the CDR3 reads CASSLYAREVEPQHF. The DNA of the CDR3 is TGTGCCAGCAGTTTATATGCCAGGGAGGTGGAGCCCCAGCATTTT.

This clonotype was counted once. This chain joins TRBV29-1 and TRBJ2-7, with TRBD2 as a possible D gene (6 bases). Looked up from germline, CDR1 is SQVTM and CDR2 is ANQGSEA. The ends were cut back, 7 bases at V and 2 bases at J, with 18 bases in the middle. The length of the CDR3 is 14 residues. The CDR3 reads CSAQRRGRPYEQYF. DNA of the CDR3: TGCAGCGCTCAAAGGCGGGGAAGGCCCTACGAGCAGTACTTC.

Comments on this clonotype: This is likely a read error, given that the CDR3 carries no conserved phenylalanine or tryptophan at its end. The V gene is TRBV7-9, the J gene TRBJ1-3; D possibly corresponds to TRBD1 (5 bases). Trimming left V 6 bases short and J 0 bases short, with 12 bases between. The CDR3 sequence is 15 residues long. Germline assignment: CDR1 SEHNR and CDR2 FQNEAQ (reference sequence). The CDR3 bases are TGTGCCAGCAGTACCGGGACCCACTCTGGAAACACCATATATTCT. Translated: CASSTGTHSGNTIYS.

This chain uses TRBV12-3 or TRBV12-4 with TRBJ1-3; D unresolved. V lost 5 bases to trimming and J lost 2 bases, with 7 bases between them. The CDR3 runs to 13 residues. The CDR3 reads CASSQTAGNTIYF. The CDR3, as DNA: TGTGCCAGCAGTCAGACCGCTGGAAACACCATATATTTT.

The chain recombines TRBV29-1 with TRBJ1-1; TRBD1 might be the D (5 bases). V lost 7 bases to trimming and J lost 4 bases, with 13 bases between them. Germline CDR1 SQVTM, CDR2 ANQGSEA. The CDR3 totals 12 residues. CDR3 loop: CSGSGGGTEAFF. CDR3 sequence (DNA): TGCAGCGGGAGTGGTGGGGGCACTGAAGCTTTCTTT.

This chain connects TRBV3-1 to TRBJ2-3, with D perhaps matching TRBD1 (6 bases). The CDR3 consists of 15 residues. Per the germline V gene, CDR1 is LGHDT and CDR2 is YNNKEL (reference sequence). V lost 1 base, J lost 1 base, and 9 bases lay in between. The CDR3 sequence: CASSQGGPGTDTQYF. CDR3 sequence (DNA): TGTGCCAGCAGCCAAGGGGGGCCTGGCACAGATACGCAGTATTTT.

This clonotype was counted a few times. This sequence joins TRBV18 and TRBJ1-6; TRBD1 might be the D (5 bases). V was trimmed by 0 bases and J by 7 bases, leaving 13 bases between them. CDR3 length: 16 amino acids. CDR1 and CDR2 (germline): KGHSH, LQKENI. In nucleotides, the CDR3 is TGTGCCAGCTCACCACCAGCGGGACCGGTCAATTCACCCCTCCACTTT. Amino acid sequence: CASSPPAGPVNSPLHF.

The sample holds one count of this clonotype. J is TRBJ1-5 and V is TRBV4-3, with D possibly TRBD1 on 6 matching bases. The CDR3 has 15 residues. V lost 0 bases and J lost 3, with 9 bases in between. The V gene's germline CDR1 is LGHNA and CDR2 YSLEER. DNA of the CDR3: TGCGCCAGCAGCCAAGACCCAGGGGACAATCAGCCCCAGCATTTT. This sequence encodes CASSQDPGDNQPQHF.

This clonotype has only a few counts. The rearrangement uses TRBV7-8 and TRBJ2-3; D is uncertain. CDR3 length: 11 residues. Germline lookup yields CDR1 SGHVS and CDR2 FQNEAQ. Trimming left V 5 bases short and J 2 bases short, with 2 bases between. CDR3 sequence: CASSITDTQYF. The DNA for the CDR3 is TGTGCCAGCAGCATCACAGATACGCAGTATTTT.

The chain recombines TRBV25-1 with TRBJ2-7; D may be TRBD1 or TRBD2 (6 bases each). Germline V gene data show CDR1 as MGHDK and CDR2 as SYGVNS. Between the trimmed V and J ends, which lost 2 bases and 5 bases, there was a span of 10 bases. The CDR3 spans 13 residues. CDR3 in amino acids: CASSERGEDEQYF. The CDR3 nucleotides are TGTGCCAGCAGTGAAAGGGGGGAGGACGAGCAGTACTTC.

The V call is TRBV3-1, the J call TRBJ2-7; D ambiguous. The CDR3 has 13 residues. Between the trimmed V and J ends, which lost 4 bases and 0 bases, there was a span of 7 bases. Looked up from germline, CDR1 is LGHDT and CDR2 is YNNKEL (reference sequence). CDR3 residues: CASSPAISYEQYF. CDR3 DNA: TGTGCCAGCAGCCCTGCTATCTCCTACGAGCAGTACTTC.

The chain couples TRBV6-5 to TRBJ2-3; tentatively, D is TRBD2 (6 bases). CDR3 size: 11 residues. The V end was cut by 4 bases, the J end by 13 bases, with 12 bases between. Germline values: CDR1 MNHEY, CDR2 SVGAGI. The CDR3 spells CASSFGQREYF. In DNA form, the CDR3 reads TGTGCCAGCAGTTTCGGGCAGCGGGAGTATTTT.

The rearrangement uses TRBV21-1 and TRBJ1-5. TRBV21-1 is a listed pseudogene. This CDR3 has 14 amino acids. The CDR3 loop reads CASSKAGGGQPQHF. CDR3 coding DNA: TGTGCCAGCAGCAAAGCTGGCGGAGGTCAGCCCCAGCATTTT.

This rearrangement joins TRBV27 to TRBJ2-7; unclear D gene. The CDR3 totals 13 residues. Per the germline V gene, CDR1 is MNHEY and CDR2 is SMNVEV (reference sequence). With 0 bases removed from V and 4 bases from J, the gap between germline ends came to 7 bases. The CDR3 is CASSLSKGYEQYF. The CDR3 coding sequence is TGTGCCAGCAGTTTATCGAAGGGATACGAGCAGTACTTC.

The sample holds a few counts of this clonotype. The CDR3 region is CASSPEGDTQYF. The CDR3 DNA follows: TGTGCCAGCAGCCCTGAGGGAGATACGCAGTATTTT. J is TRBJ2-3 and V is TRBV7-9; possible D gene TRBD2, 5 bases. Germline CDR1 and CDR2: SEHNR and FQNEAQ (reference sequence). The CDR3 is made up of 12 amino acids. V lost 5 bases to trimming and J lost 5 bases, with 8 bases between them.

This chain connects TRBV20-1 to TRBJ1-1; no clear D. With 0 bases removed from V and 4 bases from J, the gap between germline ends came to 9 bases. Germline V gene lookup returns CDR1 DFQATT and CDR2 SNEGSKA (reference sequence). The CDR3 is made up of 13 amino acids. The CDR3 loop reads CSARDSQFTEAFF. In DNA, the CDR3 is TGCAGTGCTAGAGACAGCCAATTCACTGAAGCTTTCTTT.

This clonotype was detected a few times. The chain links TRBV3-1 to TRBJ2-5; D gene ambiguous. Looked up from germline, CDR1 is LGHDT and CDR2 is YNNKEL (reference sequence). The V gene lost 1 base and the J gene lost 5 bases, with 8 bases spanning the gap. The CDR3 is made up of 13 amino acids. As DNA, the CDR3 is TGTGCCAGCAGCCAAGTTGCTGGGGAGACCCAGTACTTC. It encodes CASSQVAGETQYF.